This T cell receptor (beta chain) was documented in a study of cytomegalovirus exposure and HLA in healthy donors (dated by TCRdb to about 2017). For the study in its entirety: An earlier analysis of approximately 600 of the donors reported 250 to 300 Gb of sequence data and 100 million to 130 million unique TCR beta sequences from 150 million to 200 million T cells. The study combined high-throughput TCR immunosequencing, statistical association of individual TCRs with disease status, and machine learning to predict cytomegalovirus infection status. Roughly five DR-DQ haplotypes were handled as single units for association and clustering because linkage in the cohort was strong. To study patterns of TCR occurrence, a later analysis re-analyzed previously published TCR beta repertoires from several hundred donors and added high-resolution HLA genotyping. Rather than using new phenotypic data, the later analysis identified candidate immune exposures from TCR beta sequences and from how often those sequences occurred across donors. Of the roughly 410 genotyped donors, 70% to 90% were placed in the genetic ancestry cluster associated with self-reported Caucasian donors. In a later genetic analysis, genome-wide SNP genotypes for about three fifths of the 666 donors were used, and that subset was treated as a discovery cohort. To decide whether each TCR beta V gene segment behaved as functional or pseudogenic, an earlier analysis of approximately 590 of the donors relied on high-throughput TCR beta sequencing. Besides the first cohort of approximately 710 subjects, a separate validation cohort made up of over 100 different subjects was used. The aim of the study was to test whether cataloging public T cell receptors could identify signatures of past pathogen exposure. All discovery cohort repertoires had been generated using a single sequencing platform. Typing coverage differed by locus: A, B, C, DRB1 and DQB1 were typed in about 629-640 donors, DQA1 in 522, DPA1 in 600 to 610, and DPB1 in roughly 470. Class I and class II HLA loci were covered by the typing at four-digit resolution. Using immunosequencing, the study profiled T cell repertoires from 640 or so subjects and related those repertoires to cytomegalovirus serostatus. On average, roughly 250,000 unique TCR beta nucleotide sequences were sequenced per donor among fewer than 500 genotyped donors of the cohort, with roughly a sixth of those sequences being non-productive. Alongside the repertoire data, information on donor age, sex, ethnicity and CMV serostatus was compiled. Approximately 310 gigabases of sequencing data and tens of millions of unique TCR sequences were included in an early release covering roughly 600 HLA-typed donors.

The cohort comprised more than 550 healthy bone marrow donors. All cohort members were sampled while nominally healthy, although unrecorded immune exposures were likely present. The donor was CMV seronegative and was included in the group of about 400 seronegative cohort members. A peripheral blood sample was collected from each donor, and TCR beta sequencing was performed on peripheral blood mononuclear cells. Genomic DNA was extracted from the blood cell samples with the Qiagen DNeasy Blood Extraction Kit. Libraries were made using the immunoSEQ multiplex PCR assay. A mixture of 60 forward primers for TCR Vbeta segments and 13 reverse primers for TCR Jbeta segments was used in the multiplex PCR. The CDR3 region of rearranged TCR beta genes was amplified from genomic DNA with a multiplex PCR assay. The Illumina HiSeq System was used to sequence the amplified TCR beta libraries as 87-base-pair reads. The original methods were these. A later analysis counted about 80 million unique TCR beta chains across the 550 to 750 repertoires, and some 12 million of these chains were shared by at least two donors. To remove PCR and sequencing errors, raw reads were error-corrected and collapsed into unique sequences using a nearest-neighbor algorithm that merged closely related sequences. Alignment of CDR3 sequences to IMGT reference sequences was used to assign V, D and J gene segments. For a sequence to be retained, a match of at least six nucleotides to both a V gene segment and a J gene segment was required. A rearrangement was called productive if the CDR3 had no stop codons and remained in frame with V and J, and every other rearrangement was called non-productive. CDR3 was defined by IMGT convention, running from the second conserved V-encoded cysteine to the conserved J-encoded phenylalanine. Sequences without an unambiguous match to a single V gene segment were excluded from the earlier analysis of several hundred of the donors. An earlier analysis of approximately 590 of the donors called V segments functional above 56.7% productive rearrangements and segregating when the between-donor standard deviation exceeded 5%. A statistical classification framework was developed to diagnose cytomegalovirus status using the catalog of TCR beta chain sequences. In a later analysis, V and J genes were assigned by comparing TCR nucleotide sequences against IMGT/GENE-DB human TR gene sequences. The TCRdist pipeline was used in a later analysis to assign CDR3 sequences and most-parsimonious VDJ recombination scenarios. In a later analysis, each TCR beta chain was defined by its CDR3 amino acid sequence together with its V-gene family, and reads lacking a unique V-gene family were excluded. As a way to deal with suspected cross-contamination and a sequencing artifact, a later analysis dropped 450 to 600 nucleotide sequences that were highly shared and had low generation probability. In a later analysis, a clonal expansion index for each public chain was calculated from normalized within-repertoire ranks of inferred template counts. Generation probabilities in a later analysis came from a VDJ recombination model fitted to out-of-frame rearrangements, and those results were checked against IGoR. In a later analysis, TCR-TCR, TCR-HLA and TCR-CMV co-occurrence was scored with hypergeometric tests, and a repertoire-size bias correction was applied to TCR pairs. To estimate false discovery rates, a later analysis permuted the HLA or CMV assignments 20 times. In a later analysis, co-occurring TCRs were grouped with DBSCAN, and TCRdist sequence similarity was added when clustering was performed within HLA-allele-positive subsets. For co-occurrence clustering, repertoires with fewer than 30,000 or more than 120,000 public chains were excluded, along with roughly five repertoires with anomalous nucleotide sharing. The table was pulled from immuneACCESS by TCRdb, which kept in-frame rearrangements only. Such tables lose some clones; where checked, under half of the loss comes from unresolved V genes, and the rest has no known cause. The D gene and trimming were derived from the DNA, and the V and J assignments and clone size from that table. The sample data list about 43,000 clones, and about 72% of these were observed just once. The ten most abundant clones make up 1.4% of the sample.

Germline trimming: 6 bases from V, 9 bases from J; junction bases outside gene matches: 14. From the germline V gene, CDR1 is MNHEY and CDR2 is SVGAGI. Reading from cysteine to phenylalanine, the CDR3 counts 15 amino acids. Left in the record is the CDR3 DNA by itself, 45 bases read in frame from the first base. About this clone: What antigen it recognizes has not been identified. Nothing much larger sits one base from this clone, and base qualities are not available.

Study-wide conclusions, independent of this receptor: In the study, some 160 TCR beta chains were listed as associated with cytomegalovirus. Specific HLA alleles were associated with 15,000 to 20,000 TCR beta sequences at a false discovery rate of 0.05 in a later analysis. A later genetic analysis reported fewer N-insertions in productive TCRs among donors in an Asian-associated ancestry cluster than the 666-donor mean. A later genetic analysis associated a missense DCLRE1C variant with V-gene and J-gene trimming of TCR beta chains, and an independent cohort replicated the association. In vitro tests confirmed that a few of the cytomegalovirus-associated TCR beta chains recognize cytomegalovirus antigens. In this cohort, only TCR beta chains were sequenced, and detectable features were limited by the absence of alpha or paired-chain data. Some IMGT-functional V segments, including TRBV6-2 and TRBV6-3, could not be told apart with the 87-base-pair reads, so those segments were excluded. The classifier was reported to diagnose cytomegalovirus status with high specificity and sensitivity in both the original and validation cohorts. About 17 rarely observed V segments, including chromosome 9 orphons, were excluded from the earlier analysis of about 600 of the donors because counts were too low. According to a later analysis, parvovirus B19, influenza, CMV and Epstein-Barr virus appeared linked to several top co-occurrence clusters. In a later analysis, HLA-associated TCR beta chains were found to be more clonally expanded and to have lower generation probabilities than equally common non-associated chains. When HLA alleles, especially DR and DQ, strongly co-occurred, TCR associations were difficult to assign to individual alleles. A further reported finding was that TCR beta sequences accurately predicted the HLA-A and HLA-B alleles for most subjects in the first cohort. Correlated functional status among segregating V segments might be attributable to linkage disequilibrium, but an unknown experimental factor could not be ruled out. Immune exposure information for the cohort was limited to CMV serostatus. Most TCR sequences were observed very rarely across donors, whereas some public TCRs were present in many individuals. In a later analysis, TCR association rates were found to vary across HLA loci, with the most associated TCRs seen for DRB1 alleles and the fewest for HLA-C alleles. Because HLA typing was missing for some donors at each locus, association tests included only the typed subset. The presence/absence analyses assumed that sequencing depth was roughly uniform across donors, and that assumption may not be true. In a later analysis, most CMV-associated TCR beta chains were found to appear HLA-restricted, with HLA associations seemingly driven largely by CMV exposure. It was suggested by the authors that the approach could potentially be generalized to other disease states and immunological phenotypes. An earlier analysis of around 600 of the donors showed that most TCR beta V segments appeared in productive rearrangements either about 87% or about 30% of the time, which broadly matched IMGT annotations. A group of highly shared sequence variants was considered likely to be a technical artifact of the sequencing pipeline.

The sequencing sample was made of PBMCs. This receptor was taken from a man aged 30 to 39 in good health and CMV-seronegative. Rearrangement joined TRBV6-5 to TRBJ2-1; a stretch of 7 junction bases matches TRBD2. The DNA reads as follows: TGTGCCAGCAGGGGGCTTGGCGGGAGTCTTGGTGAGCAGTTCTTC. Its coded protein is CASRGLGGSLGEQFF.